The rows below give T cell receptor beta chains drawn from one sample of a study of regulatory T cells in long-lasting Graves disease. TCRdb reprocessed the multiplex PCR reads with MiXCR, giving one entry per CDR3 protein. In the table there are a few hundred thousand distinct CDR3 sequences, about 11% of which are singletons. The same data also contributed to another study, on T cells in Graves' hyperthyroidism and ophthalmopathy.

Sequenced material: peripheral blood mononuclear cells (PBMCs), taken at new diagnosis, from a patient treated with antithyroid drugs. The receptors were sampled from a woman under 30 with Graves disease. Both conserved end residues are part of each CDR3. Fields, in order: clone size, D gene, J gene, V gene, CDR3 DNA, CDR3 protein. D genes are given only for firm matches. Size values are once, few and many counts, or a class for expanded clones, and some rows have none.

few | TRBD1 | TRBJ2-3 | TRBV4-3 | TGCGCCAGCAGCCAAGATTTTAGGGACAGGGGCGATACGCAGTATTTT | CASSQDFRDRGDTQYF
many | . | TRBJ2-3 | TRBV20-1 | TGCAGCGGTTTAGATAGAGATACGCAGTATTTT | CSGLDRDTQYF
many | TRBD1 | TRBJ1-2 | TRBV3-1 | TGTGCCAGCCACAGGGGGCTGGGCTATGGCTACACCTTC | CASHRGLGYGYTF
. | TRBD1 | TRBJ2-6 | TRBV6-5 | TGTGCCAGCAGTTATGACCAGGGGGCGCAGATGTTCTCTGGGGCCAACGTCCTGACTTTC | CASSYDQGAQMFSGANVLTF
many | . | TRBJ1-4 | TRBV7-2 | TGTGCCAGCAGCTTATGGGCGCAGGGTAGTGAAAAACTGTTTTTT | CASSLWAQGSEKLFF
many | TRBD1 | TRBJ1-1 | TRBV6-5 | TGTGCCAGCAGTTACCGCGGGAGACAGGGGGCAATGGGGACTGAAGCTTTCTTT | CASSYRGRQGAMGTEAFF
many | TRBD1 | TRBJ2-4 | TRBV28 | TGTGCCAGCAGTTTCAGACGGACAGGGCTAACCAAAAACATTCAGTACTTC | CASSFRRTGLTKNIQYF
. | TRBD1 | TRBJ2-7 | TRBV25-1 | TGTGCCAGCAGTGAATGGAGGACAGGGGAGGACGAGCAGTACTTC | CASSEWRTGEDEQYF
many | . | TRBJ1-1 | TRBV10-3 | TGTGCCATCAGTGTACCCGGGACGGCGCGCACTGAAGCTTTCTTT | CAISVPGTARTEAFF
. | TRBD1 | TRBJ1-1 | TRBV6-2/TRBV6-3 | TGTGCCAGCAGTTACCTTGGTACAGGGGACACTGAAGCTTTCTTT | CASSYLGTGDTEAFF
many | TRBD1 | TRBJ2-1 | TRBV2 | TGTGCCAGCAGTGAAGAGGACAGGGGTGTCTATGAGCAGTTCTTC | CASSEEDRGVYEQFF
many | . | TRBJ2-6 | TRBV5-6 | TGTGCCAGCAGCTTTGGATCTGGGGCCAACGTCCTGACTTTC | CASSFGSGANVLTF
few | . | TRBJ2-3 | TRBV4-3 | TGCGCCAGCAGCCTCCTCCCAGGGGGGATCGGAATCACAGATACGCAGTATTTT | CASSLLPGGIGITDTQYF
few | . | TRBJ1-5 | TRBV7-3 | TGTGCCAGCAGCTTACCCTTGGGCCCCCAGCATTTT | CASSLPLGPQHF
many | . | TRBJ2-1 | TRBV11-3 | TGTGCCAGCAGCTTAGGTCCCCTGAATGAGCAGTTCTTC | CASSLGPLNEQFF
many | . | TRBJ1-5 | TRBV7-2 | TGTGCCAGCAGCTTCGCCAGGGAACAGCCCCAGCATTTT | CASSFAREQPQHF
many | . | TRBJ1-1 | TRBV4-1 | TGCGCCAGCAGCCAAGTCGGGTTGGTCACTGAAGCTTTCTTT | CASSQVGLVTEAFF
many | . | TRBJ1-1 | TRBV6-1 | TGTGCCAGCAGGGTCGGACGGGGGGAAGCTTTCTTT | CASRVGRGEAFF
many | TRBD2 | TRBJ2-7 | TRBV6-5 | TGTGCCAGCAGTTTCAGCGGGAGGGCCTCCTACGAGCAGTACTTC | CASSFSGRASYEQYF
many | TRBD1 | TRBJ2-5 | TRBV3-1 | TGTGCCAGCAGACGGGACAGCGAATTCCAAGAGACCCAGTACTTC | CASRRDSEFQETQYF
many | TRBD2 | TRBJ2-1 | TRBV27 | TGTGCCAGCATTGGGGCTAGCGGGAGGAAAAGCTCCTACAATGAGCAGTTCTTC | CASIGASGRKSSYNEQFF
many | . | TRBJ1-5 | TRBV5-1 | TGCGCCAGCAGCCCCTTAGGGCGGGGGCTGGATCAGCCCCAGCATTTT | CASSPLGRGLDQPQHF